Below are 20 T cell receptor beta chains sequenced from a single sample in a study of CD8+ T cells in alopecia areata. Following extraction, RNA underwent reverse transcription to cDNA, which served as the sequencing template. The data were produced by immunoSEQ multiplex PCR, yet TCRdb's version contains in-frame clones alone and is incomplete. This sample has 200,000 to 250,000 clones, with 57% found just once. Sample: CD4+ T cells sorted from blood, taken at week 0. Every receptor here comes from a human donor with alopecia areata.

The chain has TRBV5-4 and TRBJ1-1; 7 bases are shared with TRBD1. Germline loops: CDR1 SGHNT, CDR2 YYREEE (reference sequence). This CDR3 is built from 15 residues. V dropped 4 bases and J dropped 9; count of bases not matched to a gene: 15. CDR3 sequence: CASSGARGAPIQAFF. Here the CDR3 DNA reads TGTGCCAGCAGCGGCGCCAGGGGGGCCCCAATCCAAGCTTTCTTT.

The genes are TRBV29-1 and TRBJ2-5, with D perhaps TRBD2 (5 bases). The CDR3 runs 12 residues. V lost 5 bases and J 5 bases, leaving 12 bases between the germline ends. The V gene's germline CDR1 is SQVTM and CDR2 ANQGSEA. The CDR3: CSVLLVTETQYF. The CDR3 nucleotides read TGCAGCGTTTTACTAGTCACGGAGACCCAGTACTTC.

This chain joins TRBV9 and TRBJ2-1; 9 nucleotides align to TRBD2. CDR1 is SGDLS, CDR2 YYNGEE, per germline. The CDR3 has 15 residues. V lost 4 bases and J lost 3; bases outside the gene matches: 5. DNA for the CDR3: TGTGCCAGCAGCTTCGGACTAGCGAGCTACAATGAGCAGTTCTTC. It specifies CASSFGLASYNEQFF.

The rearrangement joins TRBV25-1 to TRBJ2-2; D possibly uses TRBD1 or TRBD2 (6 bases each). Per germline, CDR1 MGHDK and CDR2 SYGVNS. The V end was cut by 7 bases, the J end by 3 bases, with 12 bases between. The length of the CDR3 is 14 residues. CDR3 sequence: CASIRGDDTGELFF. CDR3 in DNA: TGTGCCAGCATAAGGGGGGATGACACCGGGGAGCTGTTTTTT.

In its sample, this clone was seen a few times. J is TRBJ2-7 and V is TRBV30, with 7 bases fitting TRBD1. V gave up 5 bases and J gave up 0 bases; unmatched junction bases: 1. This CDR3 comprises 12 residues. The V gene's germline CDR1 is GTSNPN and CDR2 SVGIG (reference sequence). Here the CDR3 DNA reads TGTGCCTGGGGACAGGACTCCTACGAGCAGTACTTC. Residues: CAWGQDSYEQYF.

The chain couples TRBV5-1 to TRBJ2-3, with D possibly being TRBD1 or TRBD2 (5 bases each). This CDR3 is 15 amino acids long. V lost 4 bases and J 0 bases, leaving 12 bases between the germline ends. The germline V gene encodes CDR1 SGHRS and CDR2 YFSETQ. For the CDR3, the DNA is TGCGCCAGCAGCATCATCGGGGCTAGCACAGATACGCAGTATTTT. Translation: CASSIIGASTDTQYF.

The genes are TRBV6-5 and TRBJ1-1; 9 nucleotides line up with TRBD1. The V segment lost 6 bases and the J segment 5 bases; nucleotides outside the gene matches: 7. Germline-derived CDR1 and CDR2 are MNHEY and SVGAGI. This CDR3 spans 14 amino acids. The CDR3 nucleotides read TGTGCCAGCAGCGGAGGACAGGGGTATACTGAAGCTTTCTTT. Translated, it gives CASSGGQGYTEAFF.

The rearrangement uses TRBV29-1 and TRBJ2-7; D is possibly TRBD1 (5 bases). Germline V gives CDR1 SQVTM, CDR2 ANQGSEA. V was pared by 7 bases and J by 5 bases, with 21 bases between. The CDR3 is 14 amino acids. CDR3 sequence: CSARSQGSRNEQYF. CDR3 DNA: TGCAGCGCCCGCTCTCAGGGTAGCAGGAACGAGCAGTACTTC.

This clone has just a few counts. V is TRBV10-3 and J is TRBJ2-3; D not resolved. V lost 11 bases, J lost 6 bases, and 9 bases lay in between. Germline CDR1 is ENHRY and CDR2 is SYGVKD. The CDR3 loop spans 10 amino acids. The CDR3 here is CAHPRDTQYF. CDR3 bases: TGTGCCCATCCCAGGGATACGCAGTATTTT.

The chain is built from TRBV18 and TRBJ1-5, with a tentative D call TRBD1 (5 bases). Germline loops: CDR1 KGHSH, CDR2 LQKENI. The germline V and J ends were trimmed by 3 bases and 7 bases, with 13 bases remaining between them. The CDR3 contains 14 residues. In DNA form, the CDR3 reads TGTGCCAGCTCACCCGGGCAGGGTCTGCAGCCCCAGCATTTT. Translation gives CASSPGQGLQPQHF.

The chain links TRBV29-1 to TRBJ2-7; possibly TRBD1 or TRBD2 for D (6 bases each). The germline CDR1 and CDR2 sequences are SQVTM and ANQGSEA. The CDR3 loop spans 15 amino acids. V was clipped by 8 bases and J by 1 base, with 21 bases between them. The CDR3 nucleotides are TGCAGCCCCAGGGGAGGTGGGACAACGTCCTACGAGCAGTACTTC. This translates into CSPRGGGTTSYEQYF.

The chain combines TRBV5-1 with TRBJ1-5, with TRBD1 identical over 9 bases. This CDR3 region has 15 residues. The germline V gene encodes CDR1 SGHRS and CDR2 YFSETQ. J lost 6 bases, V lost 0 bases, and 4 bases had no gene match. This CDR3 is CASSLGDREGQPQHF. In nucleotides, the CDR3 is TGCGCCAGCAGCTTGGGGGACAGGGAGGGTCAGCCCCAGCATTTT. The full variable domain, its missing parts supplied by reference TRBV5-1 and TRBJ1-5, is KAGVTQTPRYLIKTRGQQVTLSCSPISGHRSVSWYQQTPGQGLQFLFEYFSETQRNKGNFPGRFSGRQFSNSRSEMNVSTLELGDSALYLCASSLGDREGQPQHFGDGTRLSIL.

This clone appeared a few times. The J gene is TRBJ1-1, the V gene TRBV7-4; D may be TRBD1 (5 bases). The CDR3 sequence is 19 residues long. The germline V and J ends were trimmed by 5 bases and 1 base, with 26 bases remaining between them. Germline V gene data show CDR1 as SGHVT and CDR2 as SQSDAQ. In nucleotides, the CDR3 is TGTGCCAGCAGCCTAGTAGGGGCCATGTGGAAGGGGAAGAACACTGAAGCTTTCTTT. Protein sequence: CASSLVGAMWKGKNTEAFF.

The J gene is TRBJ2-7, the V gene TRBV29-1; 14 positions match TRBD2. V lost 7 bases, J lost 8 bases, and 7 bases stayed unmatched. Germline V gene lookup returns CDR1 SQVTM and CDR2 ANQGSEA. The CDR3 has 13 residues. The CDR3 DNA is TGCAGCGCAGGGACTAGCGGGAGTTCGAAGCAGTACTTC. Amino acids: CSAGTSGSSKQYF.

This sequence joins TRBV5-1 and TRBJ2-7, with D uncertain. V was trimmed by 2 bases and J by 4 bases, leaving 22 bases between them. This CDR3 is built from 17 residues. The germline gives CDR1 SGHRS, CDR2 YFSETQ. CDR3 bases: TGCGCCAGCAGCTTCGATCAATTGGCTGCCTTAGGGTACGAGCAGTACTTC. Protein sequence: CASSFDQLAALGYEQYF.

The chain uses TRBV11-3 and TRBJ2-3, with D unclear. Germline V CDR1 and CDR2: SGHNT, YENEEA. Trimming left V 4 bases short and J 6 bases short, with 11 bases between. The CDR3 loop spans 13 amino acids. The CDR3 is CASSWTPVDTQYF. The CDR3 DNA follows: TGTGCCAGCAGCTGGACCCCTGTCGATACGCAGTATTTT.

A few counts support this clone. V usage is TRBV4-1 and J usage is TRBJ1-2, with a weak D call TRBD1 (5 bases). The CDR3 covers 14 residues. Trimming stripped 4 bases from V and 6 bases from J, with 15 bases between. CDR1 is MGHRA and CDR2 is YSYEKL in the germline V gene. In DNA form, the CDR3 reads TGCGCCAGCAGCCCAGCCCCAGCGACAGATGGCTACACCTTC. Translated: CASSPAPATDGYTF.

This clone came up a few times. This sequence joins TRBV27 and TRBJ1-2, with D maybe TRBD1 (5 bases). V lost 6 bases and J lost 0, with 8 bases in between. The CDR3 contains 13 residues. CDR1 and CDR2 (germline): MNHEY, SMNVEV (reference sequence). The CDR3 region is CASRGTANYGYTF. The CDR3 DNA reads as TGTGCCAGCAGGGGGACGGCTAACTATGGCTACACCTTC.

V gene TRBV25-1 combines with J gene TRBJ1-1; a possible D gene is TRBD1 (6 bases). This CDR3 contains 14 residues. Germline CDR1 MGHDK, CDR2 SYGVNS. V gave up 3 bases and J gave up 1 base, with 9 bases separating them. Written as DNA, the CDR3 is TGTGCCAGCAGTGAGGACAGTTGGAACACTGAAGCTTTCTTT. Its protein is CASSEDSWNTEAFF.

The chain uses TRBV25-1 and TRBJ2-3; no reliable D call. CDR3 length: 12 residues. V lost 4 bases and J 10 bases, leaving 12 bases between the germline ends. The germline CDR1 and CDR2 sequences are MGHDK and SYGVNS. CDR3 sequence (DNA): TGTGCCAGCAGTGCGGTGCAGGAAGCGCAGTATTTT. This codes for CASSAVQEAQYF.